Below, 19 T cell receptor beta chains from the same sample are listed, as sequenced in a study of OX40 agonist ivuxolimab in advanced cancers. Some clones are missing from TCRdb's copy, which holds only in-frame ones; the method was immunoSEQ multiplex PCR. The data show around 26,000 clones, with about 85% seen just once and around 50% held by the top ten. The sample in question was CD4+ or CD8+ T cells sorted from blood, obtained in a trial of the OX40 agonist ivuxolimab. The receptors originated from an adult with an advanced solid tumor such as melanoma, head and neck, liver or kidney cancer.

The chain is built from TRBV30 and TRBJ1-1; D gene uncertain. This CDR3 has 14 residues. V was clipped by 1 base and J by 5 bases, with 14 bases between them. Germline V gene sequence: CDR1 GTSNPN, CDR2 SVGIG (reference sequence). The CDR3 here is CAWSEYRSWTEAFF. The CDR3 DNA is TGTGCCTGGAGTGAGTACCGAAGTTGGACTGAAGCTTTCTTT.

This sequence joins TRBV29-1 and TRBJ2-3; 9 bases map to TRBD1. CDR3 length: 14 residues. Losses at the gene ends were 7 bases for V and 7 bases for J; bases not matched to a gene: 12. Looked up from germline, CDR1 is SQVTM and CDR2 is ANQGSEA. The CDR3 here is CSALVVTGGYTQYF. The DNA of the CDR3 is TGCAGCGCCTTAGTAGTGACAGGGGGATATACGCAGTATTTT.

The genes are TRBV27 and TRBJ2-3, with 14 positions matching TRBD2. Germline trimming cut 6 bases from V and 6 bases from J; bases unmatched to any gene: 11. CDR1 and CDR2 from the germline V gene are MNHEY and SMNVEV (reference sequence). The CDR3 has 17 residues. The DNA of the CDR3 is TGTGCCAGCAGCAAACAGGGACTAGCGGGGGCCAGGGATACGCAGTATTTT. Its translation is CASSKQGLAGARDTQYF.

This chain joins TRBV4-1 and TRBJ2-1; no reliable D call. This CDR3 has 17 residues. Germline-derived CDR1 and CDR2 are MGHRA and YSYEKL. V lost 1 base and J 7 bases, leaving 20 bases between the germline ends. The CDR3 is CASSQVLPRRIWNEQFF. The CDR3 nucleotides read TGCGCCAGCAGCCAAGTTTTACCGAGACGGATTTGGAATGAGCAGTTCTTC.

This clone was seen a few times. The chain couples TRBV27 to TRBJ2-3; 8 nucleotides align to TRBD2. CDR3 size: 15 residues. Germline V gene data show CDR1 as MNHEY and CDR2 as SMNVEV (reference sequence). The V and J ends lost 8 bases and 2 bases, in that order; junction bases with no gene match: 9. The CDR3 coding sequence is TGTGCCAGCCAAAAGCGGGGGACCCTCACAGATACGCAGTATTTT. As protein: CASQKRGTLTDTQYF.

The chain has TRBV28 and TRBJ1-1; no clear D. Germline CDR1 and CDR2: MDHEN and SYDVKM. Trimming left V 4 bases short and J 0 bases short, with 12 bases between. This CDR3 is 15 amino acids long. The chain's CDR3 is CASSSRITMNTEAFF. The CDR3 DNA is TGTGCCAGCAGTTCCCGGATCACGATGAACACTGAAGCTTTCTTT.

The chain employs TRBV10-2 and TRBJ1-5; 8 bases are shared with TRBD1. Germline-derived CDR1 and CDR2 are WSHSY and SAAADI. The CDR3 loop spans 16 amino acids. V lost 0 bases and J lost 7; bases outside the gene matches: 8. CDR3 residues: CASSESGQGRGQPQHF. CDR3 in DNA: TGCGCCAGCAGTGAGTCAGGACAGGGACGAGGGCAGCCCCAGCATTTT.

This chain connects TRBV11-2 to TRBJ1-1, with 9 positions matching TRBD1. Germline CDR1 is SGHAT and CDR2 is FQNNGV. The V segment lost 7 bases and the J segment 0 bases; nucleotides outside the gene matches: 6. The CDR3 is 15 amino acids. CDR3 sequence reads: CASIRTGALNTEAFF. CDR3 DNA sequence: TGTGCCAGCATACGGACAGGGGCGCTGAACACTGAAGCTTTCTTT.

The chain links TRBV5-1 to TRBJ1-2, with D perhaps TRBD1 (5 bases). Germline CDR1 and CDR2: SGHRS and YFSETQ. V lost 5 bases and J 4 bases, leaving 9 bases between the germline ends. The CDR3 has 12 amino acids. The CDR3 is CASRTETYGYTF. For the CDR3, the DNA is TGCGCCAGCAGGACAGAGACCTATGGCTACACCTTC.

The chain combines TRBV5-6 with TRBJ2-1, with D perhaps TRBD1 (5 bases). Trimming pared 4 bases from V and 4 bases from J, leaving 9 bases between. Looked up from germline, CDR1 is SGHDT and CDR2 is YYEEEE. This CDR3 comprises 13 residues. CDR3 DNA: TGTGCCAGCAGCCAACGACAGTACAATGAGCAGTTCTTC. This gives the protein CASSQRQYNEQFF.

The V gene is TRBV7-3, the J gene TRBJ2-1, with D possibly being TRBD2 (6 bases). Per germline, CDR1 SGHTA and CDR2 FQGTGA. CDR3 size: 14 residues. V dropped 4 bases and J dropped 6 bases, with 13 bases sitting between them. The CDR3 DNA sequence: TGTGCCAGCAGCTCCAACGGAGCGGGCAATGAGCAGTTCTTC. Encoded protein: CASSSNGAGNEQFF.

In its sample, this clone was seen a few times. In DNA, the CDR3 is TGTGCCAGCAGCGGCAGCGGGGAGCTGTTTTTT. Encoded protein: CASSGSGELFF. The J gene is TRBJ2-2, the V gene TRBV2, with D uncertain. The CDR3 length is 11 residues. Deletions cut 6 bases from V and 7 bases from J, with 6 bases between. Germline V gives CDR1 SNHLY, CDR2 FYNNEI.

The chain is built from TRBV7-3 and TRBJ1-1; D gene ambiguous. CDR3 size: 16 residues. Trimming took 5 bases from V and 0 from J, leaving 16 bases between them. Germline CDR1 and CDR2: SGHTA and FQGTGA. CDR3 DNA: TGTGCCAGCAGCCCTGTAGGAGGTACCATGAACACTGAAGCTTTCTTT. This codes for CASSPVGGTMNTEAFF.

This clone occurred once. This chain connects TRBV19 to TRBJ2-7; a weak D match, TRBD2 (6 bases). The V end lost 4 bases, the J end lost 5 bases, and 12 bases lay between the germline ends. Germline values: CDR1 LNHDA, CDR2 SQIVND (reference sequence). The CDR3 length is 13 residues. CDR3 region: CASSTYGGNEQYF. The CDR3 nucleotides read TGTGCCAGTAGTACTTATGGGGGGAACGAGCAGTACTTC. Using reference TRBV19 and TRBJ2-7 for the parts outside the CDR3, the full variable domain is DGGITQSPKYLFRKEGQNVTLSCEQNLNHDAMYWYRQDPGQGLRLIYYSQIVNDFQKGDIAEGYSVSREKKESFPLTVTSAQKNPTAFYLCASSTYGGNEQYFGPGTRLTVT.

The chain couples TRBV10-3 to TRBJ1-3; the D is unclear. The CDR3 totals 14 residues. The ends were cut back, 0 bases at V and 4 bases at J, with 7 bases in the middle. Germline assignment: CDR1 ENHRY and CDR2 SYGVKD. As DNA, the CDR3 is TGTGCCATCAGTGAGTCGGCAGCGGGAAACACCATATATTTT. Its protein is CAISESAAGNTIYF.

The V gene is TRBV7-9, the J gene TRBJ2-3; D uncertain. Germline assignment: CDR1 SEHNR and CDR2 FQNEAQ (reference sequence). The CDR3 spans 16 residues. V shed 5 bases and J shed 1 base, with 16 bases lying between them. The CDR3: CASSPPSAWGTDTQYF. In nucleotides, the CDR3 is TGTGCCAGCAGCCCCCCTTCAGCGTGGGGCACAGATACGCAGTATTTT.

V is TRBV19 and J is TRBJ2-3; the D call may be TRBD1 or TRBD2 (5 bases each). Germline-derived CDR1 and CDR2 are LNHDA and SQIVND (reference sequence). This CDR3 region has 14 residues. With 8 bases removed from V and 5 bases from J, the gap between germline ends came to 17 bases. In DNA, the CDR3 is TGTGCCAGTCAGACAGCCCGGGGTAAAGATACGCAGTATTTT. This sequence encodes CASQTARGKDTQYF.

CDR3 loop: CATSGARTGGDYGYTF. The CDR3 DNA sequence: TGTGCCACCAGCGGGGCTAGGACAGGGGGTGACTATGGCTACACCTTC. The chain couples TRBV15 to TRBJ1-2; TRBD1 aligns across 10 bases. J was trimmed by 3 bases and V by 5 bases; bases with no gene match: 9. CDR3 length: 16 amino acids. Germline CDR1 LNHNV, CDR2 YYDKDF (reference sequence).

The rearrangement joins TRBV11-3 to TRBJ2-5; TRBD1 aligns across 9 bases. The length of the CDR3 is 15 residues. The germline V gene has CDR1 SGHNT and CDR2 YENEEA. Trimming took 3 bases from V and 5 from J; bases not matched to a gene: 7. For the CDR3, the DNA is TGTGCCAGCAGCTTCCTACAGGGGGCGTGGGAGACCCAGTACTTC. Its protein product is CASSFLQGAWETQYF. The variable domain in full, completed from reference TRBV11-3 and TRBJ2-5, reads EAGVVQSPRYKIIEKKQPVAFWCNPISGHNTLYWYLQNLGQGPELLIRYENEEAVDDSQLPKDRFSAERLKGVDSTLKIQPAELGDSAVYLCASSFLQGAWETQYFGPGTRLLVL.